This paragraph covers one T cell receptor (beta chain) sequence. Its antigen is unidentified. Germline-derived CDR1 and CDR2 are LGHNA and YSLEER. This CDR3 comprises 13 residues. V gave up 3 bases and J gave up 4 bases, with 9 bases separating them. The PCR was carried out with 60 Vbeta primers and 13 Jbeta primers. Here immunoSEQ multiplex PCR was the method, and the copy in TCRdb shows in-frame clones only, minus some. The sample contains under 150,000 clones, 70% to 80% of which appear only once. The data derive from a study of cytomegalovirus exposure and HLA in healthy donors. Background on the study: Assignment to the Caucasian-associated ancestry cluster applied to 75% to 85% of the approximately 360 genotyped donors. Whole-study findings and limits: TCR beta V- and J-gene trimming was later associated with a missense DCLRE1C variant. It was shown in a later analysis that HLA-associated TCR beta chains were more clonally expanded than other, equally common chains.

This TCR came from a male donor in good health and CMV-seronegative. Material: PBMCs. The chain employs TRBV4-3 and TRBJ2-5; tentative D call: TRBD1 (5 bases). This CDR3 is CASSQGRLETQYF. CDR3 in DNA: TGCGCCAGCAGCCAGGGGCGGTTAGAGACCCAGTACTTC.